The rows below give T cell receptor beta chains drawn from one sample of a study of a mutant IDH1 vaccine in newly diagnosed glioma. The table came from immunoSEQ multiplex PCR; TCRdb's copy has only in-frame clones and leaves some out. The sample records 40,000 or so clones, more than 85% being singletons. These receptors' targets are unknown. The specimen comprised PBMCs, sampled from a glioma patient whose treatment included an IDH1 peptide vaccine. The receptors stem from a man aged 50 or older with glioma. CDR3s leave out the opening cysteine and the closing phenylalanine or tryptophan.

ASGNTGASSYNEQF	TRBV5-4	TRBJ2-1
ATSRQDKTGEAF	TRBV15	TRBJ1-1
AWSGGTGVGETQY	TRBV30	TRBJ2-5
ASEVRRANTGELF	TRBV6-6	TRBJ2-2
ASSEASREESYGYT	TRBV10-2	TRBJ1-2
ASSELGTSGSYEQY	TRBV25-1	TRBJ2-7
ASSGGDRGFYEQY	TRBV2	TRBJ2-7
ASTVTTGTQY	TRBV5-1	TRBJ2-5
ATRGPRGEQF	TRBV7-7	TRBJ2-1
ASSPDYPRARSYNEQF	TRBV14	TRBJ2-1
ASSMLTGTSGTDTQY	TRBV19	TRBJ2-3
ASSARTGGNQPQH	TRBV6-5	TRBJ1-5
SATAGLWYEQY	TRBV29-1	NA
ASSLAARGDIQY	TRBV11-2	TRBJ2-4
SVERGRYGYT	TRBV29-1	TRBJ1-2
ASSDTNSGNTIY	TRBV5-6	TRBJ1-3
ASSQDRSVGNQPQH	TRBV4-1	TRBJ1-5
SVRTYEQY	TRBV29-1	TRBJ2-7
ASGLGAGVNYEQY	TRBV2	TRBJ2-7
ASSFARSGANVLT	TRBV6-5	TRBJ2-6
ASSLGQPRSGNTIY	TRBV7-9	TRBJ1-3
ASTDPGGGETQY	TRBV5-6	TRBJ2-5
ASSRTGGGTGELF	TRBV27	TRBJ2-2
ASRLGRDKTYEQY	TRBV6-1	TRBJ2-7